Listed here are 29 T cell receptor beta chains from one sample, sequenced in a study of blood T cell repertoires in COVID-19. Produced via immunoSEQ multiplex PCR; TCRdb's table is partial and in-frame only. The repertoire consists of about 39,000 clones, with more than 80% occurring once and the leading ten covering about 4.6%. Sequenced: peripheral blood. The receptors originated from a man aged 55 to 69 with acute or convalescent COVID-19.

This chain uses TRBV7-2 with TRBJ1-1; D uncertain. This CDR3 has 14 amino acids. Trimming left V 5 bases short and J 1 base short, with 11 bases between. Looked up from germline, CDR1 is SGHTA and CDR2 is FQGNSA. The CDR3 nucleotides read TGTGCCAGCAGCCCGGAGGTCCCGAACACTGAAGCTTTCTTT. It translates to CASSPEVPNTEAFF.

The gene calls are TRBV11-2 and TRBJ2-2, with D possibly matching TRBD2 (5 bases). The CDR3 is made up of 17 amino acids. The V end lost 5 bases, the J end lost 4 bases, and 20 bases lay between the germline ends. The germline CDR1 and CDR2 sequences are SGHAT and FQNNGV. The CDR3 loop reads CASSAGPAGSATGELFF. DNA for the CDR3: TGTGCCAGCAGCGCCGGACCCGCGGGTTCGGCCACCGGGGAGCTGTTTTTT.

The chain recombines TRBV15 with TRBJ2-5, with D uncertain. Trimming pared 6 bases from V and 3 bases from J, leaving 8 bases between. Germline values: CDR1 LNHNV, CDR2 YYDKDF (reference sequence). The CDR3 is 12 amino acids. As DNA, the CDR3 is TGTGCCACCAGTTCAGCGAAAGAGACCCAGTACTTC. It yields the protein CATSSAKETQYF. The whole variable domain, filled in from reference TRBV15 and TRBJ2-5, reads DAMVIQNPRYQVTQFGKPVTLSCSQTLNHNVMYWYQQKSSQAPKLLFHYYDKDFNNEADTPDNFQSRRPNTSFCFLDIRSPGLGDTAMYLCATSSAKETQYFGPGTRLLVL.

This chain connects TRBV7-2 to TRBJ2-3, with TRBD2 matching over 14 bases. Germline-derived CDR1 and CDR2 are SGHTA and FQGNSA. V shed 7 bases and J 0 bases; nucleotides not matched to a gene: 6. CDR3 length: 17 residues. The CDR3 DNA follows: TGTGCCAGCACGGGACTAGCGGGGGCCTCTAGCACAGATACGCAGTATTTT. Encoded protein: CASTGLAGASSTDTQYF.

This clone was observed once. The chain joins TRBV2 to TRBJ2-7, with no clear D. The CDR3 has 9 residues. Germline V gene data show CDR1 as SNHLY and CDR2 as FYNNEI. The germline V and J ends were trimmed by 11 bases and 3 bases, with 5 bases remaining between them. The CDR3 spells CAVSYEQYF. CDR3 sequence (DNA): TGTGCCGTTAGCTACGAGCAGTACTTC.

The rearrangement links TRBV2 to TRBJ2-1, with 9 bases matching TRBD1. V was pared by 9 bases and J by 5 bases, with 5 bases of the junction left unmatched. Germline CDR1 SNHLY, CDR2 FYNNEI. CDR3 size: 13 residues. CDR3 region: CASTGTGNNEQFF. CDR3 sequence (DNA): TGTGCCAGTACCGGGACAGGGAACAATGAGCAGTTCTTC.

This chain connects TRBV4-1 to TRBJ1-2; tentative D call: TRBD1 (6 bases). V dropped 1 base and J dropped 0 bases, with 9 bases sitting between them. The length of the CDR3 is 15 residues. CDR1 is MGHRA and CDR2 is YSYEKL in the germline V gene. The CDR3, as DNA: TGCGCCAGCAGCCAAGGGACAGCGACTAACTATGGCTACACCTTC. Amino acids: CASSQGTATNYGYTF.

This clone came up once. The rearrangement joins TRBV5-6 to TRBJ1-2; D possibly corresponds to TRBD1 (5 bases). V lost 4 bases and J 3 bases, leaving 13 bases between the germline ends. The CDR3 runs 14 residues. Per germline, CDR1 SGHDT and CDR2 YYEEEE. The CDR3 sequence is CASSLGGYYYGYTF. The CDR3 bases are TGTGCCAGCAGCCTCGGGGGATACTACTATGGCTACACCTTC.

V gene TRBV28 combines with J gene TRBJ1-5; TRBD1 is a possible D gene (5 bases). The CDR3 length is 17 residues. Trimming removed 6 bases at V and 5 bases at J, with 23 bases between. Germline loops: CDR1 MDHEN, CDR2 SYDVKM. Here the CDR3 reads CASRIPWTRSYHQPQHF. The CDR3 DNA reads TGTGCCAGCAGGATCCCCTGGACAAGGAGCTATCATCAGCCCCAGCATTTT.

This chain joins TRBV27 and TRBJ1-5; tentatively, D is TRBD1 (5 bases). V lost 8 bases and J lost 7, with 12 bases in between. The CDR3 loop spans 12 amino acids. The germline CDR1 and CDR2 sequences are MNHEY and SMNVEV (reference sequence). CDR3 protein: CASAGPAQPQHF. CDR3 nucleotide sequence: TGTGCCAGCGCGGGGCCGGCCCAGCCCCAGCATTTT.

This clone was seen a single time. The chain carries TRBV18 and TRBJ2-7, with D perhaps TRBD2 (6 bases). The germline CDR1 and CDR2 sequences are KGHSH and LQKENI. Trimming removed 3 bases from V and 4 bases from J, with 13 bases in between. The CDR3 extends over 14 amino acids. The CDR3, as DNA: TGTGCCAGCTCACCGAGTGGCCGGGGGTACGAGCAGTACTTC. Its translation is CASSPSGRGYEQYF.

Here the CDR3 reads CASSPHPSSGNTIYF. In nucleotides, the CDR3 is TGTGCCAGCAGCCCCCATCCCAGCTCTGGAAACACCATATATTTT. The genes are TRBV9 and TRBJ1-3; D is unclear. Germline values: CDR1 SGDLS, CDR2 YYNGEE. V gave up 4 bases and J gave up 0 bases, with 11 bases separating them. The CDR3 loop spans 15 amino acids.

The V gene is TRBV5-1, the J gene TRBJ2-1; 8 nucleotides agree with TRBD1. CDR3 length: 13 amino acids. Germline V lookup: CDR1 SGHRS, CDR2 YFSETQ. The J segment lost 9 bases and the V segment lost 5 bases, leaving 7 bases of the junction unmatched. The CDR3 DNA sequence: TGCGCCAGCAGGGACAGGGAGGAAGGTGAGCAGTTCTTC. It encodes CASRDREEGEQFF. The full variable domain, completed using reference TRBV5-1 and TRBJ2-1, is KAGVTQTPRYLIKTRGQQVTLSCSPISGHRSVSWYQQTPGQGLQFLFEYFSETQRNKGNFPGRFSGRQFSNSRSEMNVSTLELGDSALYLCASRDREEGEQFFGPGTRLTVL.

V is TRBV9 and J is TRBJ2-3, with a tentative D call TRBD1 (6 bases). The germline CDR1 and CDR2 sequences are SGDLS and YYNGEE. The V gene lost 3 bases and the J gene lost 8 bases, with 16 bases spanning the gap. The CDR3 has 14 amino acids. Here the CDR3 DNA reads TGTGCCAGCAGCGCCCGCAGGGGAAGGGCTACGCAGTATTTT. Its translation is CASSARRGRATQYF. Using reference TRBV9 and TRBJ2-3 for the parts outside the CDR3, the full variable domain is DSGVTQTPKHLITATGQRVTLRCSPRSGDLSVYWYQQSLDQGLQFLIQYYNGEERAKGNILERFSAQQFPDLHSELNLSSLELGDSALYFCASSARRGRATQYFGPGTRLTVL.

This rearrangement joins TRBV7-2 to TRBJ2-7; 7 bases are a match to TRBD2. After removal of 1 base from V and 4 bases from J, the junction contained 7 bases not matched to a gene. CDR3 length equals 15 residues. Germline V gene data show CDR1 as SGHTA and CDR2 as FQGNSA. The CDR3 DNA is TGTGCCAGCAGCTTAGGGGGCGGGAGTTGGTACGAGCAGTACTTC. Amino acid sequence: CASSLGGGSWYEQYF.

This chain links TRBV21-1 with TRBJ1-3. TRBV21-1 is classified as a pseudogene. CDR3 length: 14 amino acids. The DNA of the CDR3 is TGTGCCAGCAGCACCCCAGACGGGGGAAACACCATATATTTT. Its translation is CASSTPDGGNTIYF.

The rearrangement links TRBV2 to TRBJ1-1; D might be TRBD1 (6 bases). Germline CDR1 SNHLY, CDR2 FYNNEI. The CDR3 is 15 residues long. V lost 4 bases and J 4 bases, leaving 16 bases between the germline ends. DNA of the CDR3: TGTGCCAGCAGTGCGGCCCCCCAGGGGAGCACTGAAGCTTTCTTT. This gives the protein CASSAAPQGSTEAFF.

This clone has only one observation. J is TRBJ1-4 and V is TRBV19; possible D gene TRBD1, 5 bases. Trimming took off 4 bases at V and 10 bases at J, with 10 bases between the two ends. Germline V gene sequence: CDR1 LNHDA, CDR2 SQIVND (reference sequence). The CDR3 loop spans 12 amino acids. The CDR3 DNA sequence: TGTGCCAGTAGTAGAGACGGGGGAAAACTGTTTTTT. Protein product: CASSRDGGKLFF.

V usage is TRBV7-9 and J usage is TRBJ1-1, with D unresolved. This CDR3 region has 13 residues. Germline loops: CDR1 SEHNR, CDR2 FQNEAQ (reference sequence). Trimming cost V 4 bases and J 6 bases, with 12 bases left between them. The CDR3 here is CASSSNGVPEAFF. CDR3 DNA: TGTGCCAGCAGCTCAAACGGAGTCCCTGAAGCTTTCTTT.

The chain links TRBV5-5 to TRBJ1-1; TRBD1 aligns across 8 bases. The junction had 11 bases not matched to a gene; V was cut back by 6 bases and J by 4 bases. There are 15 residues in the CDR3. Per germline, CDR1 SGHKS and CDR2 YYEKEE (reference sequence). The CDR3 here is CASNPRQGSGTEAFF. As DNA, the CDR3 is TGTGCCAGCAACCCGCGACAGGGGTCCGGCACTGAAGCTTTCTTT. Filled out from reference TRBV5-5 and TRBJ1-1, the complete variable domain reads DAGVTQSPTHLIKTRGQQVTLRCSPISGHKSVSWYQQVLGQGPQFIFQYYEKEERGRGNFPDRFSARQFPNYSSELNVNALLLGDSALYLCASNPRQGSGTEAFFGQGTRLTVV.

V gene TRBV9 combines with J gene TRBJ2-7; 12 bases line up with TRBD2. The CDR3 is 15 residues long. V lost 4 bases, J lost 5 bases, and 7 bases stayed unmatched. CDR1 and CDR2 (germline): SGDLS, YYNGEE. The CDR3 DNA reads as TGTGCCAGCAGCCGGCGACTAGCGGGGGTACACGAGCAGTACTTC. Its protein product is CASSRRLAGVHEQYF. Full variable domain (remainder filled in from reference TRBV9 and TRBJ2-7): DSGVTQTPKHLITATGQRVTLRCSPRSGDLSVYWYQQSLDQGLQFLIQYYNGEERAKGNILERFSAQQFPDLHSELNLSSLELGDSALYFCASSRRLAGVHEQYFGPGTRLTVT.

V usage is TRBV6-6 and J usage is TRBJ1-4; TRBD1 aligns across 7 bases. This CDR3 is 14 amino acids long. Per germline, CDR1 MNHNY and CDR2 SVGAGI (reference sequence). V gave up 2 bases and J gave up 8 bases; unmatched junction bases: 5. CDR3 DNA sequence: TGTGCCAGCAGTTACACGACAGGGAGGGAAAAACTGTTTTTT. Its translation is CASSYTTGREKLFF.

This rearrangement joins TRBV30 to TRBJ1-2, with 7 bases that match TRBD1. Looked up from germline, CDR1 is GTSNPN and CDR2 is SVGIG (reference sequence). The V segment lost 0 bases and the J segment 8 bases; nucleotides outside the gene matches: 6. This CDR3 comprises 13 residues. CDR3 amino acids: CAWSVKGAQGYTF. The CDR3 DNA reads TGTGCCTGGAGTGTAAAGGGGGCGCAAGGCTACACCTTC.

The CDR3 bases are TGCGCCAGCAGCTTGCGAGCTAGCGGGGGTGGGTACGAGCAGTACTTC. It translates to CASSLRASGGGYEQYF. This chain links TRBV5-1 with TRBJ2-7, with 10 bases identical to TRBD2. The CDR3 runs to 16 residues. Germline V gene sequence: CDR1 SGHRS, CDR2 YFSETQ. V was pared by 1 base and J by 4 bases, with 8 bases of the junction left unmatched.

J is TRBJ2-1 and V is TRBV28, with TRBD1 identical over 8 bases. Losses at the gene ends were 2 bases for V and 7 bases for J; bases not matched to a gene: 1. Germline V gives CDR1 MDHEN, CDR2 SYDVKM. CDR3 length equals 13 residues. Written as DNA, the CDR3 is TGTGCCAGCAGTTTAGACAGGGGAAATGAGCAGTTCTTC. It encodes CASSLDRGNEQFF. Full variable domain (outside the CDR3, taken from reference TRBV28 and TRBJ2-1): DVKVTQSSRYLVKRTGEKVFLECVQDMDHENMFWYRQDPGLGLRLIYFSYDVKMKEKGDIPEGYSVSREKKERFSLILESASTNQTSMYLCASSLDRGNEQFFGPGTRLTVL.

CDR3 nucleotides: TGTGCCATCAGTGGGACAGGGAATGAAGCTTTCTTT. This gives the protein CAISGTGNEAFF. The chain employs TRBV10-3 and TRBJ1-1; 8 bases agree with TRBD1. Looked up from germline, CDR1 is ENHRY and CDR2 is SYGVKD. Trimming cost V 4 bases and J 7 bases; bases outside gene matches: 2. This CDR3 region has 12 residues.

The chain links TRBV3-1 (or the pseudogene TRBV3-2) to TRBJ2-1; perhaps TRBD2 as D (6 bases). Trimming stripped 0 bases from V and 9 bases from J, with 12 bases between. This CDR3 spans 14 amino acids. The V gene's germline CDR1 is LGHDT and CDR2 YNNKEL (reference sequence). In nucleotides, the CDR3 is TGTGCCAGCAGCCAAGATACGGGGGTGGTTGAGCAGTTCTTC. Translated, it gives CASSQDTGVVEQFF.

This chain links TRBV28 with TRBJ2-1, with D possibly matching TRBD1 (5 bases). CDR1 and CDR2 from the germline V gene are MDHEN and SYDVKM. Between the trimmed V and J ends, which lost 8 bases and 3 bases, there was a span of 14 bases. The CDR3 contains 14 residues. In nucleotides, the CDR3 is TGTGCCAGCGACCCAGGGATGAACTACAATGAGCAGTTCTTC. Its protein is CASDPGMNYNEQFF.

The chain carries TRBV6-2 or TRBV6-3 and TRBJ1-5; D is possibly TRBD1 (6 bases). The length of the CDR3 is 16 residues. V lost 5 bases and J 2 bases, leaving 16 bases between the germline ends. Per germline, CDR1 MNHEY and CDR2 SVGEGT. The CDR3 protein is CASSVGAGVGNQPQHF. For the CDR3, the DNA is TGTGCCAGCAGTGTTGGAGCAGGGGTTGGCAATCAGCCCCAGCATTTT.